These T cell receptor beta chains were read from a single sample in a study of vaccination effects on CD4 cells after COVID-19. Their cognate antigens are unknown. Libraries were prepared by immunoSEQ multiplex PCR; TCRdb keeps only in-frame clonotypes and omits some of them. The repertoire holds around 45,000 clones, with approximately 80% as singletons. The sequencing used CD4+ T cells from PBMCs cultured without peptide, collected before COVID-19 vaccination. The receptors were sampled from a human donor who had a prior SARS-CoV-2 infection. Both conserved end residues are trimmed from each CDR3. Fields, in order: V gene, CDR3 protein.

V: TRBV27
CDR3: ASSQFRPGTDYYEQY

V: TRBV7-8
CDR3: ASSLVGTGSGNTIY

V: TRBV12-3/TRBV12-4
CDR3: ASRWIDTGELF

V: TRBV5-1
CDR3: ASSRRPSGGAETQY

V: TRBV6-2/TRBV6-3
CDR3: ASSYWTSGYTGELF

V: TRBV4-3
CDR3: ASRGTGNSPLH

V: TRBV5-1
CDR3: ASSLMGGEKLF

V: TRBV5-4
CDR3: ASSPWTQGAAEAF

V: TRBV2
CDR3: ASSAQTGATQY

V: TRBV2
CDR3: ASSEERQFFRAEAF

V: TRBV6-6
CDR3: ASDKRTGEYSPLH

V: TRBV7-8
CDR3: ASSLARGRGARTDTQY

V: TRBV7-3
CDR3: ASSLGDVGGARNTQY

V: TRBV19
CDR3: ASSIVGQGFSEAF

V: TRBV5-1
CDR3: ASSLGELQETQY

V: TRBV27
CDR3: ASSLFSPSGLLYNEQF